Presented here are 17 T cell receptor beta chains from one specimen sequenced in a study of blood T cell repertoires in COVID-19. Measured with immunoSEQ multiplex PCR; TCRdb has only the in-frame clones, and not every one. This sample has around 300,000 clones, with roughly 90% found just once. Sample: peripheral blood. Receptor source: a woman in her twenties or thirties with COVID-19, enrolled during active disease.

CDR3 in DNA: TGTGCCAGCAGCCCGACAGGGTACTATGGCTACACCTTC. Translating gives CASSPTGYYGYTF. This chain links TRBV27 with TRBJ1-2, with 7 bases lining up with TRBD1. The CDR3 is 13 residues long. Germline CDR1 and CDR2: MNHEY and SMNVEV (reference sequence). Trimming took 6 bases from V and 3 from J; bases not matched to a gene: 4.

J is TRBJ1-1 and V is TRBV7-5. TRBV7-5 is noted as a pseudogene. The CDR3 contains 15 residues. The CDR3 protein is CVRSLAGGKRTEAFF. Written as DNA, the CDR3 is TGTGTCAGAAGCTTAGCGGGGGGGAAAAGGACTGAAGCTTTCTTT.

The chain recombines TRBV7-8 with TRBJ2-2, with 14 nucleotides matching TRBD2. The V and J ends lost 5 bases and 6 bases, in that order; junction bases with no gene match: 8. Germline V CDR1 and CDR2: SGHVS, FQNEAQ. This CDR3 is built from 17 residues. This chain's CDR3 is CASSPGLAGVVPGELFF. The CDR3 nucleotides read TGTGCCAGCAGCCCGGGACTAGCGGGAGTGGTGCCCGGGGAGCTGTTTTTT. Combining the CDR3 with reference TRBV7-8 and TRBJ2-2 gives the whole variable domain GAGVSQSPRYKVAKRGQDVALRCDPISGHVSLFWYQQALGQGPEFLTYFQNEAQLDKSGLPSDRFFAERPEGSVSTLKIQRTQQEDSAVYLCASSPGLAGVVPGELFFGEGSRLTVL.

CDR3 sequence reads: CAWMEGRYPEAFF. CDR3 DNA sequence: TGTGCCTGGATGGAGGGGAGGTACCCTGAAGCTTTCTTT. The chain joins TRBV30 to TRBJ1-1, with D maybe TRBD1 (5 bases). The CDR3 has 13 amino acids. Germline values: CDR1 GTSNPN, CDR2 SVGIG (reference sequence). Trimming took 4 bases from V and 6 from J, leaving 15 bases between them. The full variable domain, in which reference TRBV30 and TRBJ1-1 provide the parts outside the CDR3, is SQTIHQWPATLVQPVGSPLSLECTVEGTSNPNLYWYRQAAGRGLQLLFYSVGIGQISSEVPQNLSASRPQDRQFILSSKKLLLSDSGFYLCAWMEGRYPEAFFGQGTRLTVV.

The V and J genes are TRBV5-1 and TRBJ2-7; a possible D gene is TRBD1 (7 bases). The V gene lost 0 bases and the J gene lost 3 bases, with 19 bases spanning the gap. The CDR3 consists of 17 residues. CDR1 and CDR2 from the germline V gene are SGHRS and YFSETQ. CDR3 sequence reads: CASSLDRGTAFLYEQYF. The CDR3 DNA reads TGCGCCAGCAGCTTGGATCGCGGGACAGCCTTTCTCTACGAGCAGTACTTC. The full variable domain, with the rest looked up from reference TRBV5-1 and TRBJ2-7, is KAGVTQTPRYLIKTRGQQVTLSCSPISGHRSVSWYQQTPGQGLQFLFEYFSETQRNKGNFPGRFSGRQFSNSRSEMNVSTLELGDSALYLCASSLDRGTAFLYEQYFGPGTRLTVT.

The V call is TRBV27, the J call TRBJ2-1; 11 nucleotides agree with TRBD2. The length of the CDR3 is 16 residues. With V trimmed by 6 bases and J by 7 bases, 11 bases remained unmatched. The germline V gene has CDR1 MNHEY and CDR2 SMNVEV (reference sequence). The CDR3 region has the DNA TGTGCCAGCAGACCCTATATAGCGGGAGGGTTTAATGAGCAGTTCTTC. Translation: CASRPYIAGGFNEQFF.

V gene TRBV28 combines with J gene TRBJ2-3, with 8 bases matching TRBD1. The CDR3 contains 17 residues. CDR1 is MDHEN and CDR2 is SYDVKM in the germline V gene. With V trimmed by 4 bases and J by 1 base, 10 bases remained unmatched. CDR3 in DNA: TGTGCCAGCAGTTCCCGGACAGGGATGGATGGCACAGATACGCAGTATTTT. Encoded protein: CASSSRTGMDGTDTQYF.

This clone turned up a few times. V gene TRBV2 combines with J gene TRBJ1-1; D possibly corresponds to TRBD1 (5 bases). In germline, CDR1 is SNHLY, CDR2 FYNNEI. V lost 6 bases to trimming and J lost 3 bases, with 11 bases between them. CDR3 length equals 13 residues. CDR3 sequence reads: CASSSFRDTEAFF. Here the CDR3 DNA reads TGTGCCAGCAGCTCCTTCAGGGACACTGAAGCTTTCTTT.

There are many counts of this clone. This chain uses TRBV4-2 with TRBJ2-7; D may be TRBD1 (5 bases). The CDR3 is 16 residues long. Germline V CDR1 and CDR2: LGHNA, YNFKEQ. Trimming left V 0 bases short and J 6 bases short, with 18 bases between. The CDR3 DNA reads TGTGCCAGCAGCCAAGAGCCTCACGACAGACGGATCGAGCAGTACTTC. It codes for CASSQEPHDRRIEQYF.

This chain joins TRBV19 and TRBJ1-3; D perhaps matches TRBD1 (5 bases). V shed 3 bases and J shed 0 bases, with 15 bases lying between them. The CDR3 is 17 amino acids. CDR1 is LNHDA and CDR2 is SQIVND in the germline V gene (reference sequence). The CDR3 nucleotides are TGTGCCAGTAGTATGGAACAGGCGATAGTCTCTGGAAACACCATATATTTT. Its protein is CASSMEQAIVSGNTIYF.

V gene TRBV7-2 combines with J gene TRBJ2-7, with TRBD2 identical over 12 bases. CDR1 SGHTA and CDR2 FQGNSA come from the germline V gene. V lost 0 bases to trimming and J lost 8 bases; unmatched junction nucleotides: 8. This CDR3 has 16 residues. Here the CDR3 reads CASSLASSGRAGQQYF. In nucleotides, the CDR3 is TGTGCCAGCAGCTTAGCTTCTAGCGGGAGGGCCGGGCAGCAGTACTTC.

This chain uses TRBV2 with TRBJ2-1; TRBD1 is a possible D gene (5 bases). V was pared by 7 bases and J by 4 bases, with 11 bases between. This CDR3 comprises 13 residues. In germline, CDR1 is SNHLY, CDR2 FYNNEI. The CDR3 DNA reads as TGTGCCAGCAATCTGGGGCTATACAATGAGCAGTTCTTC. Encoded protein: CASNLGLYNEQFF.

The gene calls are TRBV19 and TRBJ1-1; D is undetermined. The CDR3 runs 12 residues. The V end was cut by 5 bases, the J end by 0 bases, with 4 bases between. Looked up from germline, CDR1 is LNHDA and CDR2 is SQIVND (reference sequence). Here the CDR3 reads CASSQMNTEAFF. The CDR3 coding sequence is TGTGCCAGTAGTCAGATGAACACTGAAGCTTTCTTT.

The chain joins TRBV5-1 to TRBJ1-4, with D possibly being TRBD1 (5 bases). Germline loops: CDR1 SGHRS, CDR2 YFSETQ. This CDR3 region has 13 residues. Trimming removed 0 bases at V and 8 bases at J, with 8 bases between. The CDR3 is CASSLGQWEKLFF. CDR3 in DNA: TGCGCCAGCAGCTTGGGACAGTGGGAAAAACTGTTTTTT.

The V call is TRBV5-4, the J call TRBJ1-4; tentative D call: TRBD1 (5 bases). V lost 0 bases and J lost 3, with 12 bases in between. This CDR3 region has 16 residues. Germline V gene lookup returns CDR1 SGHNT and CDR2 YYREEE (reference sequence). The CDR3 DNA sequence: TGTGCCAGCAGCTTGGAAAGGGGTCGGTCTAATGAAAAACTGTTTTTT. This sequence encodes CASSLERGRSNEKLFF.

V gene TRBV19 combines with J gene TRBJ1-1, with TRBD1 identical over 7 bases. The J segment lost 5 bases and the V segment lost 3 bases, leaving 6 bases of the junction unmatched. The CDR3 loop spans 14 amino acids. Germline CDR1 LNHDA, CDR2 SQIVND (reference sequence). Here the CDR3 DNA reads TGTGCCAGTAGTATCACAGGGGCGGGGACTGAAGCTTTCTTT. Translation: CASSITGAGTEAFF.

The table lists this clone with a count of one. This chain links TRBV2 with TRBJ1-1, with D uncertain. The CDR3 runs 14 residues. Germline values: CDR1 SNHLY, CDR2 FYNNEI. Trimming stripped 4 bases from V and 0 bases from J, with 9 bases between. The CDR3 loop reads CASSGRGMNTEAFF. The CDR3 region has the DNA TGTGCCAGCAGTGGTCGGGGAATGAACACTGAAGCTTTCTTT.